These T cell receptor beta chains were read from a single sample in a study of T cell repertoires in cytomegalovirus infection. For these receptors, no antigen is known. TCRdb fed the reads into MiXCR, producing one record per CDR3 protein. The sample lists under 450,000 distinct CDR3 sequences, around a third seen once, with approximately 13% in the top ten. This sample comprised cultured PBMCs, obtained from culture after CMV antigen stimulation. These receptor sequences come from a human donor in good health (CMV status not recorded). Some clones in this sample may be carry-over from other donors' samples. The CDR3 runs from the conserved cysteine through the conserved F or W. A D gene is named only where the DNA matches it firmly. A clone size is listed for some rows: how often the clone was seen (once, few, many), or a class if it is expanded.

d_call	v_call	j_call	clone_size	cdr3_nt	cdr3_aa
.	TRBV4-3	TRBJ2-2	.	TGCGCCAGCAGCCAAGTCGGCGGAAACACCGGGGAGCTGTTTTTT	CASSQVGGNTGELFF
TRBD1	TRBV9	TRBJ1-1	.	TGTGCCAGCAGCTCCTTAGGACAGGGTGAAGCTTTCTTT	CASSSLGQGEAFF
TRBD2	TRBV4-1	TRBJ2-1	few	TGCGCCAGCAGGATTACCGGGACTAGCGGATACAATGAGCAGTTCTTC	CASRITGTSGYNEQFF
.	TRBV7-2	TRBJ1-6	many	TGTGCCAGCAGCTCGCGGGCCAGGGGCGATAATTCACCCCTCCACTTT	CASSSRARGDNSPLHF
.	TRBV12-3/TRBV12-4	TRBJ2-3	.	TGTGCCAGCAGTTTAATAGTAGCGGAAGACACAGATACGCAGTATTTT	CASSLIVAEDTDTQYF
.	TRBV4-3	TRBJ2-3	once	TGCGCCAGCAGCCACTCGGGAGATACGCAGTATTTT	CASSHSGDTQYF
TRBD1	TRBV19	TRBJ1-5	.	TGTGCCAGTAGTTATGGACAGGGTGTGGACCAGCCCCAGCATTTT	CASSYGQGVDQPQHF
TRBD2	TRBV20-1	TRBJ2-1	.	TGCAGTGCGTACCCACTAGCGGAGGCGGAAAGACTGTTCTTC	CSAYPLAEAERLFF
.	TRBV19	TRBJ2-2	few	TGTGCCAGCACAGGGTTCGCCGGGGAGCTGTTTTTT	CASTGFAGELFF
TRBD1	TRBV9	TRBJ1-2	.	TGTGCCAGCAGCGTAGGGTCGGGACAGGGGGCGCCTGGCTACACCTTC	CASSVGSGQGAPGYTF
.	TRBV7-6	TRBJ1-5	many	TGTGCCAGCAGCTCTCACCCAGGCGGGGATCGGCCCCAGCATTTT	CASSSHPGGDRPQHF
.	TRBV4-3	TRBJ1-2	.	TGCGCCAGCAGCCAAGGATCCGGCCTCCAGAGCGGCTACACCTTC	CASSQGSGLQSGYTF
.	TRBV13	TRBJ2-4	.	TGTGCCAGCAGCTTAATGGTGGCGGGAAGAAACATTCAGTACTTC	CASSLMVAGRNIQYF
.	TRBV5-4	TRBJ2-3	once	TGTGCCAGCAGCTTGGAGGGGGGAGCGACATCAGGCACAGATACGCAGTATTTT	CASSLEGGATSGTDTQYF
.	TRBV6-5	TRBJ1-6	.	TGTGCCAGCAGTTACTCTTGGACTCCTGATTTCTCACCCCTCCACTTT	CASSYSWTPDFSPLHF
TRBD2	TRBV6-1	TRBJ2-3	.	TGTGCCACCATAGCGGGAGGGAACACAGATACGCAGTATTTT	CATIAGGNTDTQYF
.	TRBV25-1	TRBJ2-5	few	TGTGCCAGCAGTGAGGGGGGGCCGGGGTACCAAGAGACCCAGTACTTC	CASSEGGPGYQETQYF
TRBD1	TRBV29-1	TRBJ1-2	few	TGCAGCGTTGAAGAGGTTCGGCAGGGGGCCTATGGCTACACCTTC	CSVEEVRQGAYGYTF
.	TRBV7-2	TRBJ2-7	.	TGTGCCAGCAGCTTAACCGGGACCCTAGACTACGAGCAGTACTTC	CASSLTGTLDYEQYF
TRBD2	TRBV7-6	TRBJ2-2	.	TGTGCCAGCAGCTTGAGTTCCGGCGGGGGGACCCGCGGGGAGCTGTTTTTT	CASSLSSGGGTRGELFF
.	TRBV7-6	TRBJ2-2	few	TGTGCCAGCAGCGAGGACACCGGGGAGCTGTTTTTT	CASSEDTGELFF
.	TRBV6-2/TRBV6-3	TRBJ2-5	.	TGTGCCAGCAGCCTGTCGAGGGGCCCAACCCAAGAGACCCAGCACTTC	CASSLSRGPTQETQHF
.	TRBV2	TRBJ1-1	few	TGTGCCAGCAGTGAGAGGCAGGGCGGCAACACTGAAGCTTTCTTT	CASSERQGGNTEAFF
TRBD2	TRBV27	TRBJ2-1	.	TGTGCCAGCAGTTTATCGAAAGTCGCGACTAGCGGGAGGGTCGTCAATGAGCAGTTCTTC	CASSLSKVATSGRVVNEQFF
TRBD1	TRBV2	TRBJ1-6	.	TGTGCCAGCAGTCGGACAGGGTCTTCCCGTTTGAATTCACCCCTCCACTTT	CASSRTGSSRLNSPLHF
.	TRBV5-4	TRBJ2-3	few	TGTGCCAGCAGCTTGGATCCGACAGATACGCAGTATTTT	CASSLDPTDTQYF
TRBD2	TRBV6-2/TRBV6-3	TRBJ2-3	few	TGTGCCAGCAGCGAACGACTAGCGGGGAGGATTGGGGCAGATACGCAGTATTTT	CASSERLAGRIGADTQYF
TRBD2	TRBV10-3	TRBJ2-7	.	TGTGCCATCAGTGAGTCAACTAGCGGGAGAGAGTACGAGCAGTACTTC	CAISESTSGREYEQYF
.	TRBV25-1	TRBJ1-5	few	TGTGCCAGCAGTGGTGATGGTCAGCCCCAGCATTTT	CASSGDGQPQHF
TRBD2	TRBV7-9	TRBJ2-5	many	TGTGCCAGCAGCCTACTTCCCTCCAGAGCGGGAGTGTTAGGGGAGACCCAGTACTTC	CASSLLPSRAGVLGETQYF
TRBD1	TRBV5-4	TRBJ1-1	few	TGTGCCAGCAGCCGGACAGGTGTGGACACTGAAGCTTTCTTT	CASSRTGVDTEAFF
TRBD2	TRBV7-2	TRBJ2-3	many	TGTGCCAGCAGCTACGGACTAGCGGCCCTGAGAGGCGCAGATACGCAGTATTTT	CASSYGLAALRGADTQYF
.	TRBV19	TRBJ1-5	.	TGTGCCAGTAGTATGGCTTGGAGGGAAGGCAATCAGCCCCAGCATTTT	CASSMAWREGNQPQHF
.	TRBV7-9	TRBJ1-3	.	TGTGCCAGCAGCACCCCTGGCCCCGTTGACACCATATATTTT	CASSTPGPVDTIYF
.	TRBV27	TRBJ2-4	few	TGTGCCAGCAGCCAAACGGGGGCCTTCGCCAAAAACATTCAGTACTTC	CASSQTGAFAKNIQYF
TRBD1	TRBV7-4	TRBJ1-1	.	TGTGCCAGCAGCTCAACCATAATAGACAGGGGGCAGGTCAACACTGAAGCTTTCTTT	CASSSTIIDRGQVNTEAFF
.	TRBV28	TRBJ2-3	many	TGTGCCAGCAGCTACCAAAGGGGGACTAGCACAGATACGCAGTATTTT	CASSYQRGTSTDTQYF
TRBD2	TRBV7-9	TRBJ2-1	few	TGTGCCAGCAGTCCCCGCCTCAGGCGGGAGGGCCTCAGTGAGCAGTTCTTC	CASSPRLRREGLSEQFF
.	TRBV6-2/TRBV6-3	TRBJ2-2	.	TGTGCCAGCAGTTACCATGAGGGTGGGGAGCTGTTTTTT	CASSYHEGGELFF
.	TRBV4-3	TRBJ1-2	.	TGCGCCAGCAGCCAAGATGGGAGAGTTCAGGGCTACACCTTC	CASSQDGRVQGYTF
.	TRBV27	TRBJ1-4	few	TGTGCCAGCAGTTTATCGGCGTCAGGGTTGGGAAAACTGTTTTTT	CASSLSASGLGKLFF
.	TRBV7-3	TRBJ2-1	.	TGTGCCAGCAGCCCCCAGGGTGTTGGGGAGCAGTTCTTC	CASSPQGVGEQFF
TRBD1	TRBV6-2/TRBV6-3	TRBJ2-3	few	TGTGCCAGCACTCCAGAGGGACAGCCTTATTATACGCAGTATTTT	CASTPEGQPYYTQYF
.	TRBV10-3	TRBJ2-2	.	TGTGCCATCAGTGAGGCCTACAGGGTTAGCACCGGGGAGCTGTTTTTT	CAISEAYRVSTGELFF
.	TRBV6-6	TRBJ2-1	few	TGTGCCAGCAGGCCCAGACGCACGGGACTGTTACACAATGAGCAGTTCTTC	CASRPRRTGLLHNEQFF
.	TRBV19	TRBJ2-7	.	TGTGCCAGTAGTCCTGGGGGCACAGGGAAGGATCGGGAGCAGTACTTC	CASSPGGTGKDREQYF
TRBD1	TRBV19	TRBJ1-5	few	TGTGCCAGTAGTAAGACCGGGACAGGGGGGCAGCCCCAGCATTTT	CASSKTGTGGQPQHF
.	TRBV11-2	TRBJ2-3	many	TGTGCCAGCAGCCTATCGGACGGGGATACGCAGTATTTT	CASSLSDGDTQYF
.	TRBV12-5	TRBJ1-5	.	TGTGCTAGTGGTCTGCGTGCGGGGGATCAGCCCCAGCATTTT	CASGLRAGDQPQHF
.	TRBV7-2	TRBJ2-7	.	TGTGCCAGCAGCTTGGAACGGGAAGACTACGAGCAGCACTTC	CASSLEREDYEQHF
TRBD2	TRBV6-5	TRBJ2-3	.	TGTGCCAGCAGTTACTCGATAGCGGGAGGGCCCACAGATACGCAGTATTTT	CASSYSIAGGPTDTQYF
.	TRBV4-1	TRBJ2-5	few	TGCGCCAGCAGCCAAGATCGCGGGTTGGAGACCCAGTACTTC	CASSQDRGLETQYF
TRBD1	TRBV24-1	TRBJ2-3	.	TGTGCCACCAGTGGCCCTCGGGACAGGGCTACCAGTTATACGCAGTATTTT	CATSGPRDRATSYTQYF
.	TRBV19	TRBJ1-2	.	TGTGCCAGTAGTATATCCCCCATGACCTCTGGCTACACCTTC	CASSISPMTSGYTF
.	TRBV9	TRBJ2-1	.	TGTGCCAGCAGCGCCCTGGGCTCCTACAATGAGCAGTTCTTC	CASSALGSYNEQFF
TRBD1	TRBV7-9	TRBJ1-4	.	TGTGCCAGCAGCCTCGACAGGGGATACAACGAAAAACTGTTTTTT	CASSLDRGYNEKLFF
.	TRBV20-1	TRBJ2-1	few	TGCAGTGCCCCGACACGGTACAATGAGCAGTTCTTC	CSAPTRYNEQFF
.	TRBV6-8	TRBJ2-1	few	TGTGCCAGCAGTTACCCAAGTTACGGTGGCGCCTGCGGTGAGCAGTTCTTC	CASSYPSYGGACGEQFF
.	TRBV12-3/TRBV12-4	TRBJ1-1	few	TGTGCCAGTAACAGGCTTTTGACTGAAGCTTTCTTT	CASNRLLTEAFF
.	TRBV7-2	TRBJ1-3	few	TGTGCCAGCAGCTTCCAGGGAGGCTCTGGAAACACCATATATTTT	CASSFQGGSGNTIYF